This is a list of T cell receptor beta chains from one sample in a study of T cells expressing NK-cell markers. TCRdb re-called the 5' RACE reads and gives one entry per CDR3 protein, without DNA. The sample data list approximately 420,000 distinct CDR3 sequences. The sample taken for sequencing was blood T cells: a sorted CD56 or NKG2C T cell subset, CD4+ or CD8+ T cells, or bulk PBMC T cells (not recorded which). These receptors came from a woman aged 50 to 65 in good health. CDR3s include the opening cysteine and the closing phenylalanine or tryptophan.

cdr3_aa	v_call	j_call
CASSLRTGPYEQYF	TRBV5-1	TRBJ2-7
CASSLGQGREETQYF	TRBV7-9	TRBJ2-5
CASSPSKVGFPAKNIQYF	TRBV27	TRBJ2-4
CSARDSRARNTGELFF	TRBV20-1	TRBJ2-2
CASSLDTDTQYF	TRBV5-1	TRBJ2-3
CASSPPGTHLSNEQFF	TRBV6-5	TRBJ2-1
CATAGTDNQPQHF	TRBV10-3	TRBJ1-5
CAWVGGPGANVLTF	TRBV30	TRBJ2-6
CASSHLPGVGETQYF	TRBV4-1	TRBJ2-5
CASSQAPKGARNTEAFF	TRBV4-1	TRBJ1-1
CASSHAGGSADTQYF	TRBV3-1	TRBJ2-3
CASSEVGGGGYTF	TRBV10-2	TRBJ1-2
CASRPTLDCASYGYTF	TRBV12-2	TRBJ1-2
CASSFQESVRNTEAFF	TRBV5-1	TRBJ1-1
CASSSGLAGGGETQYF	TRBV7-9	TRBJ2-5
CASSPLRGSTDTQYF	TRBV18	TRBJ2-3
CASSPPGTGKTGELFF	TRBV12-3/TRBV12-4	TRBJ2-2
CASNRGDEKLFF	TRBV6-6	TRBJ1-4
CASSLAVSRGRFHNSPLHF	TRBV12-3/TRBV12-4	TRBJ1-6
CSARDAPGQLYGYTF	TRBV20-1	TRBJ1-2
CSAIRDPRRGQPQHF	TRBV20-1	TRBJ1-5
CASSPSRPGLAPPEQFF	TRBV12-3/TRBV12-4	TRBJ2-1
CASSEAYEQFF	TRBV6-1	TRBJ2-1
CASSPIGGNTEAFF	TRBV5-1	TRBJ1-1
CASSVQGQRYEQYF	TRBV7-2	TRBJ2-7
CASSQGLGGSYEQYF	TRBV3-1	TRBJ2-7
CATRPDRGSGGYTF	TRBV10-3	TRBJ1-2
CASSLRSGSSLAGELFF	TRBV12-3/TRBV12-4	TRBJ2-2
CASRSNSEETQYF	TRBV7-8	TRBJ2-5
CSASRGGSGFRGELFF	TRBV29-1	TRBJ2-2
CASTPLQGRDTEAFF	TRBV12-3/TRBV12-4	TRBJ1-1
CASSRSGVATEAFF	TRBV27	TRBJ1-1
CASSPMRQGSYEQYF	TRBV5-1	TRBJ2-7
CSATQAGGIRTDTQYF	TRBV20-1	TRBJ2-3
CASSESNGVSEQFF	TRBV10-1	TRBJ2-1
CASSFQGSSTDTQYF	TRBV7-8	TRBJ2-3
CASSTERTSGRAYEQYF	TRBV5-1	TRBJ2-7
CASSWGRRDTGELFF	TRBV6-6	TRBJ2-2
CASSHPLAGGPTGELFF	TRBV4-2	TRBJ2-2
CASSAGTSGRPDTQYF	TRBV7-9	TRBJ2-3
CASSLTSGNYNEQFF	TRBV7-2	TRBJ2-1
CASSPFAGYTF	TRBV7-2	TRBJ1-2
CASSATGGLRPQHF	TRBV6-5	TRBJ1-5
CASSLDGQHLYEQYF	TRBV5-1	TRBJ2-7
CSARGKLVYQETQYF	TRBV20-1	TRBJ2-5
CSASVARGTDTQYF	TRBV20-1	TRBJ2-3
CASSLHGGSRGYEQYF	TRBV7-8	TRBJ2-7
CSARAKGLSYNEQFF	TRBV20-1	TRBJ2-1
CASSLDWTRDGGGKNIQYF	TRBV5-6	TRBJ2-4
CASANRATSTDTQYF	TRBV7-9	TRBJ2-3
CASSLLVVAGNTIYF	TRBV5-5	TRBJ1-3
CASSFSGPDNEQFF	TRBV12-3/TRBV12-4	TRBJ2-1
CASRGQGPSNTEAFF	TRBV28	TRBJ1-1
CASSPLEGENQPQHF	TRBV4-1	TRBJ1-5
CASTWGNLNTEAFF	TRBV10-2	TRBJ1-1